The entry below gives a single TCR beta chain sequence along with its context. This clonotype turned up a few times. Its antigen remains unidentified. No much larger clonotype is one base removed from it; base qualities were not supplied. PBMCs were isolated by Ficoll-Paque density gradient centrifugation. The CDR3 covers 18 residues, taking in both the cysteine and the phenylalanine. Just the 54-base CDR3 DNA is kept, in frame starting at base 1. This specimen comes from a study of T-cell memory formation after mild COVID-19 (dated by TCRdb to the early 2020s). Broadly, across the study: TCR sequence clusters from the two donors were largely donor specific. Longitudinal TCRalpha and TCRbeta repertoire sequencing tracked T-cell clones expanding and contracting after mild COVID-19 in a couple of donors. The cohort was made up of two young adult volunteers, one female and one male, who were previously healthy. Broad study findings and their caveats: Some responding clones were detected in pre-infection memory, suggesting pre-existing cross-reactive memory T cells joined the SARS-CoV-2 response. The study included only a couple of mild cases, and larger cohorts that include severe cases with pre-infection samples were judged to be necessary. Clones contracting from day 15 to 85 had balanced CD4/CD8 phenotypes, while a second wave expanding from day 15 to 37 was biased towards CD4+. Whether the second-wave clones peaking on day 37 were SARS-CoV-2 specific was not confirmed. Contracting CD4+ clones were located mainly in the CM and EM memory subsets, whereas CD8+ clones were found to be enriched in EMRA.

Data came from an Illumina NovaSeq 6000. TCRalpha and TCRbeta cDNA libraries were built by 5'RACE with constant-segment primers, adding sample barcodes and unique molecular identifiers. Trizol reagent was used to extract RNA from every sample. Library amplification was performed in two PCR steps, and a second sample barcode and Illumina TruSeq adapters were introduced in the second step. Sequencing of the libraries was done on an Illumina NovaSeq, producing 2 x 150 bp paired-end reads. The study's processing was this. Reads were demultiplexed and collapsed into UMI-guided consensus sequences with migec v1.2.7. Using mixcr v2.1.11, the UMI consensuses were aligned to TRA and TRB V and J templates and assembled into clonotypes. Expanded or contracted clonotypes were those called significant by both edgeR and NoisET, with noise models trained on biological replicates. For edgeR calls, the thresholds were a false discovery rate-adjusted p below 0.01 and a log2 fold-change of 1. As an exploratory analysis of dynamics, max-normalized trajectories of the 1000 most abundant clonotypes were examined by PCA with hierarchical clustering. Separately sequenced CD4+ and CD8+ repertoires were used to assign the CD4 or CD8 phenotype of responding clones. Through fastp at Q25 and MiXCR, TCRdb rebuilt clones from the public reads, retaining in-frame beta chains. For every CDR3 protein sequence, its rows merge into one entry that carries the most common genes and DNA. Clone size and V and J calls follow TCRdb, not the original study. For this sample the table gives fewer than 700,000 distinct CDR3 sequences, of which roughly 18% were detected only once. The ten biggest clones cover 9.5% to 15% of the sample.

The chain joins TRBV21-1 to TRBJ2-1; the table's D call of TRBD2 was not tested on the DNA. TRBV21-1 is described as a pseudogene. This receptor was identified in an adult woman who had mild COVID-19 (a few samples of this study predate the infection). The sample titles of this study are shuffled in the database, so cell type and time point are left out; the donor was told from shared clones. Sequencing was performed on PBMCs or a T cell subset sorted from them (not recorded which). The DNA is TGTGCCAGCAGTCCGGGACTAGCGGGAGTAGGGGCATACAATGAGCAGTTCTTC. It encodes CASSPGLAGVGAYNEQFF.